The subject of this entry is one T cell receptor (beta chain). The sample comes from a study of blood T cell repertoires in COVID-19. Study information: Whether acute or convalescent, the COVID-19 samples came from the United States, Italy and Spain.

Data came from immunoSEQ multiplex PCR; TCRdb stores just in-frame clones and leaves some out. This table has approximately 330,000 clones, 87% appearing once. What was sequenced was peripheral blood. This TCR was recovered from a young man with COVID-19, enrolled during active disease.

The CDR3 DNA reads TGTGCCAGCAGTCCTGGGACAGTCCTGGGAGTCACTGAAGCTTTCTTT. Translating gives CASSPGTVLGVTEAFF. The rearrangement uses TRBV27 and TRBJ1-1; 7 bases are shared with TRBD1. From germline, CDR1 is MNHEY and CDR2 SMNVEV (reference sequence). The CDR3 totals 16 residues. J was trimmed by 4 bases and V by 5 bases; bases with no gene match: 13.